The 24 T cell receptor beta chains in this list originate from one sample, sequenced in a study of blood T cell repertoires in COVID-19. TCRdb's table, derived via immunoSEQ multiplex PCR, lists solely in-frame clones and lacks some. The sample records about 300,000 clones, around 87% being singletons. Material for sequencing was peripheral blood. The source is a man aged 70-80 years with acute or convalescent COVID-19.

The V gene is TRBV6-5, the J gene TRBJ2-7; no firm D call. CDR3 length: 12 amino acids. The V end lost 5 bases, the J end lost 4 bases, and 9 bases lay between the germline ends. Per germline, CDR1 MNHEY and CDR2 SVGAGI. The CDR3 region is CASSLVMYEQYF. Here the CDR3 DNA reads TGTGCCAGCAGTCTTGTTATGTACGAGCAGTACTTC.

This sequence joins TRBV19 and TRBJ2-4; 10 bases fit TRBD1. V lost 4 bases and J lost 0; bases outside the gene matches: 9. CDR1 LNHDA and CDR2 SQIVND come from the germline V gene (reference sequence). The CDR3 is made up of 18 amino acids. DNA for the CDR3: TGTGCCAGTAGTACCCTTCTTGGACAGGGGGTAGCCAAAAACATTCAGTACTTC. Translation gives CASSTLLGQGVAKNIQYF.

This sequence joins TRBV6-1 and TRBJ2-1, with 7 bases matching TRBD2. CDR3 length: 16 residues. CDR1 and CDR2 (germline): MNHNS, SASEGT. V was pared by 2 bases and J by 8 bases, with 12 bases of the junction left unmatched. The CDR3 DNA reads TGTGCCAGCAGTGAATCAGCTAGCGGTGCTCCTCATGAGCAGTTCTTC. Amino acids: CASSESASGAPHEQFF.

The V gene is TRBV7-9, the J gene TRBJ2-5; D ambiguous. The CDR3 loop spans 15 amino acids. Trimming stripped 2 bases from V and 2 bases from J, with 12 bases between. Per germline, CDR1 SEHNR and CDR2 FQNEAQ (reference sequence). The CDR3 region is CASSLSEREQETQYF. For the CDR3, the DNA is TGTGCCAGCAGCTTATCCGAGCGCGAACAAGAGACCCAGTACTTC. Using reference TRBV7-9 and TRBJ2-5 for the parts outside the CDR3, the full variable domain is DTGVSQNPRHKITKRGQNVTFRCDPISEHNRLYWYRQTLGQGPEFLTYFQNEAQLEKSRLLSDRFSAERPKGSFSTLEIQRTEQGDSAMYLCASSLSEREQETQYFGPGTRLLVL.

At least ten counts were recorded for this clone. This rearrangement joins TRBV7-6 to TRBJ2-1; D is perhaps TRBD1 (6 bases). V lost 2 bases, J lost 4 bases, and 27 bases lay in between. CDR1 and CDR2 from the germline V gene are SGHVS and FNYEAQ. The CDR3 sequence is 20 residues long. Written as DNA, the CDR3 is TGTGCCAGCAGCTTAATAACGCCCGGAGAGGCAGGGGCGATTTACAATGAGCAGTTCTTC. This encodes CASSLITPGEAGAIYNEQFF.

The chain has TRBV28 and TRBJ2-3; the match to TRBD2 covers 14 bases. J was trimmed by 2 bases and V by 4 bases; bases with no gene match: 8. This CDR3 is built from 18 residues. Germline V lookup: CDR1 MDHEN, CDR2 SYDVKM. Written as DNA, the CDR3 is TGTGCCAGCAGTTCGACTAGCGGGGGGGCCTTCCACACAGATACGCAGTATTTT. It encodes CASSSTSGGAFHTDTQYF. Full variable domain (remainder filled in from reference TRBV28 and TRBJ2-3): DVKVTQSSRYLVKRTGEKVFLECVQDMDHENMFWYRQDPGLGLRLIYFSYDVKMKEKGDIPEGYSVSREKKERFSLILESASTNQTSMYLCASSSTSGGAFHTDTQYFGPGTRLTVL.

This rearrangement joins TRBV14 to TRBJ1-1; no firm D call. Trimming took off 4 bases at V and 3 bases at J, with 12 bases between the two ends. Germline assignment: CDR1 SGHDN and CDR2 FVKESK. CDR3 size: 14 residues. The CDR3: CASSLRGSDTEAFF. CDR3 in DNA: TGTGCCAGCAGCCTCCGCGGGTCTGACACTGAAGCTTTCTTT.

The chain links TRBV7-6 to TRBJ1-1; 8 nucleotides line up with TRBD1. This CDR3 region has 17 residues. Germline values: CDR1 SGHVS, CDR2 FNYEAQ. V lost 5 bases, J lost 4 bases, and 15 bases stayed unmatched. The CDR3 is CASSARVGRGQGTEAFF. Here the CDR3 DNA reads TGTGCCAGCAGCGCCAGGGTCGGCAGGGGGCAGGGCACTGAAGCTTTCTTT.

This clone showed up just a few times. The chain employs TRBV5-1 and TRBJ2-3; 7 bases align to TRBD2. This CDR3 has 15 amino acids. After removal of 7 bases from V and 1 base from J, the junction contained 9 bases not matched to a gene. Looked up from germline, CDR1 is SGHRS and CDR2 is YFSETQ. The CDR3 coding sequence is TGCGCCAGCCAGCCGGAGCTAGCGGGCACAGATACGCAGTATTTT. This encodes CASQPELAGTDTQYF.

CDR3 DNA sequence: TGTGCCAGCAGCTTAGGTCGGTTTAATGAGCAGTTCTTC. Its translation is CASSLGRFNEQFF. The chain combines TRBV7-2 with TRBJ2-1; no reliable D call. The CDR3 has 13 residues. Germline V gene lookup returns CDR1 SGHTA and CDR2 FQGNSA. Between the trimmed V and J ends, which lost 1 base and 7 bases, there was a span of 8 bases.

The chain has TRBV18 and TRBJ2-1; TRBD1 might be the D (6 bases). Looked up from germline, CDR1 is KGHSH and CDR2 is LQKENI. The V gene lost 8 bases and the J gene lost 1 base, with 15 bases spanning the gap. The CDR3 covers 15 residues. CDR3 nucleotide sequence: TGTGCCAGCGAATTAGACAGGTTATCCTACAATGAGCAGTTCTTC. Translation gives CASELDRLSYNEQFF.

The rearrangement joins TRBV3-1 (or the pseudogene TRBV3-2) to TRBJ1-1; no clear D gene. The germline V and J ends were trimmed by 5 bases and 4 bases, with 11 bases remaining between them. The CDR3 totals 13 residues. CDR1 is LGHDT, CDR2 YNNKEL, per germline (reference sequence). The CDR3 spells CASSLALGTEAFF. In nucleotides, the CDR3 is TGTGCCAGCAGCTTAGCCCTTGGCACTGAAGCTTTCTTT.

V is TRBV9 and J is TRBJ2-5; TRBD2 matches at 8 bases. Germline CDR1 and CDR2: SGDLS and YYNGEE. The CDR3 runs 14 residues. Unmatched junction bases numbered 3, after V lost 0 bases and J lost 5 bases. CDR3 coding DNA: TGTGCCAGCAGCGTAGAACCGGGAGGGGAGACCCAGTACTTC. It codes for CASSVEPGGETQYF.

The table lists this clone with a count of one. The chain links TRBV5-1 to TRBJ1-5; no firm D call. Deletions cut 4 bases from V and 4 bases from J, with 9 bases between. From germline, CDR1 is SGHRS and CDR2 YFSETQ. The CDR3 length is 13 residues. In DNA form, the CDR3 reads TGCGCCAGCAGCGACGACGGGAATCAGCCCCAGCATTTT. It codes for CASSDDGNQPQHF.

Concerning this clone: Other DNA sequences from this sample encode an identical CDR3 as well. The J gene is TRBJ2-5, the V gene TRBV12-3 or TRBV12-4, with unresolved D. The CDR3 loop spans 11 amino acids. Trimming cost V 6 bases and J 1 base, with 3 bases left between them. The CDR3 nucleotides are TGTGCCAGCAGCCTCCAAGAGACCCAGTACTTC. Translating it yields CASSLQETQYF.

Ten or more counts support this clone. This chain connects TRBV11-2 to TRBJ2-3, with 10 bases matching TRBD2. The germline V gene has CDR1 SGHAT and CDR2 FQNNGV. The J segment lost 4 bases and the V segment lost 5 bases, leaving 9 bases of the junction unmatched. This CDR3 spans 16 amino acids. The CDR3 loop reads CASSNLAGEVADTQYF. Here the CDR3 DNA reads TGTGCCAGCAGCAACCTAGCGGGGGAGGTTGCAGATACGCAGTATTTT.

The chain links TRBV9 to TRBJ2-7; 11 nucleotides align to TRBD2. The CDR3 sequence is 16 residues long. J lost 4 bases, V lost 3 bases, and 9 bases had no gene match. Germline V CDR1 and CDR2: SGDLS, YYNGEE. CDR3 nucleotide sequence: TGTGCCAGCAGCGCCTCGACTAGCGGGACGGGTTACGAGCAGTACTTC. Residues: CASSASTSGTGYEQYF.

J is TRBJ1-1 and V is TRBV5-1, with D hard to call. With 2 bases removed from V and 1 base from J, the gap between germline ends came to 21 bases. CDR3 length: 18 amino acids. Germline-derived CDR1 and CDR2 are SGHRS and YFSETQ. CDR3 in DNA: TGCGCCAGCAGCTTCCAACTACATCCAGTGAATGGGAACACTGAAGCTTTCTTT. Encoded protein: CASSFQLHPVNGNTEAFF.

This chain links TRBV27 with TRBJ2-7, with 10 positions matching TRBD2. The CDR3 length is 17 residues. The V segment lost 3 bases and the J segment 6 bases; nucleotides outside the gene matches: 14. Germline V CDR1 and CDR2: MNHEY, SMNVEV (reference sequence). CDR3 in DNA: TGTGCCAGCAGTTTTTCACTAGCGGGACCTTTGAAAGGCGAGCAGTACTTC. Translating it yields CASSFSLAGPLKGEQYF.

CDR3 sequence reads: CASMEQGSSYNEQFF. The CDR3 coding sequence is TGTGCCAGCATGGAACAGGGGTCGTCTTACAATGAGCAGTTCTTC. This rearrangement joins TRBV25-1 to TRBJ2-1, with 7 bases that match TRBD1. The junction had 10 bases not matched to a gene; V was cut back by 7 bases and J by 4 bases. This CDR3 has 15 residues. CDR1 and CDR2 (germline): MGHDK, SYGVNS.

The chain employs TRBV10-3 and TRBJ2-7, with TRBD1 matching over 9 bases. Germline V lookup: CDR1 ENHRY, CDR2 SYGVKD. V was clipped by 4 bases and J by 3 bases; unmatched bases: 16. This CDR3 is 18 amino acids long. CDR3 in amino acids: CAISGANSGTGLFYEQYF. DNA of the CDR3: TGTGCCATCAGTGGGGCAAACTCCGGGACAGGGCTTTTCTACGAGCAGTACTTC.

V usage is TRBV11-2 and J usage is TRBJ1-6; D unclear. V was clipped by 4 bases and J by 9 bases, with 10 bases between them. Germline V gene data show CDR1 as SGHAT and CDR2 as FQNNGV. The CDR3 runs to 13 residues. The CDR3 loop reads CASSSQELSPLHF. CDR3 coding DNA: TGTGCCAGCAGCTCCCAGGAACTTTCACCCCTCCACTTT.

The CDR3 here is CASSPGQARTGYTF. The DNA of the CDR3 is TGTGCCAGCAGCCCCGGACAGGCCCGAACAGGCTACACCTTC. V usage is TRBV7-6 and J usage is TRBJ1-2; 7 nucleotides agree with TRBD1. Trimming cost V 5 bases and J 8 bases; bases outside gene matches: 11. CDR1 SGHVS and CDR2 FNYEAQ come from the germline V gene. This CDR3 region has 14 residues.

The chain has TRBV6-6 and TRBJ2-2; 7 bases match TRBD2. Germline CDR1 reads MNHNY; CDR2 reads SVGAGI (reference sequence). V was pared by 8 bases and J by 5 bases, with 20 bases of the junction left unmatched. CDR3 length: 18 residues. This CDR3 reads CASCPSLGAGARTGELFF. The CDR3 DNA follows: TGTGCCAGCTGTCCTTCGCTGGGTGCGGGAGCAAGGACCGGGGAGCTGTTTTTT.